This T cell receptor beta chain originates from a study of CD8+ T cells in alopecia areata. RNA was extracted and reverse transcribed into cDNA as the sequencing template. Some clones are missing from TCRdb's copy, which holds only in-frame ones; the method was immunoSEQ multiplex PCR. The data show roughly 98,000 clones, roughly two thirds seen once. Comments on this clone: The antigen remains unidentified.

Trimming took 8 bases from V and 0 from J, leaving 10 bases between them. The length of the CDR3 is 13 residues. CDR1 MNHEY and CDR2 SMNVEV come from the germline V gene (reference sequence). Study-wide results and caveats: Tofacitinib significantly lowered scalp clonality and expanded CD8+ clones among the top 100.

Treatment described: oral pan-JAK inhibitor, 5-10 mg twice daily. The sample in question was CD8+ T cells sorted from blood, obtained at week 4, from a patient treated with tofacitinib. The clonotype originates from a human donor with alopecia areata. The chain uses TRBV27 and TRBJ1-1; D not resolved. CDR3 protein: CASSKGVNTEAFF. CDR3 sequence (DNA): TGTGCCAGCTCTAAGGGCGTGAACACTGAAGCTTTCTTT.